Below, 29 T cell receptor beta chains from the same sample are listed, as sequenced in a study of blood T cells in healthy people across ages. Then a second PCR, running roughly 7 to 11 cycles, was carried out with a sample-barcoded 5' primer and a J-beta primer mix. TCRdb used MiXCR to reprocess the 5' RACE reads, holding one entry per CDR3 protein. The top ten hold roughly 3.7% of the sample, which has roughly 1.5 million distinct CDR3 sequences, approximately 42% seen once. The sequenced material came from blood. All receptors come from a woman in her late teens or twenties in good health.

The rearrangement uses TRBV7-2 and TRBJ2-5; 13 nucleotides align to TRBD2. From germline, CDR1 is SGHTA and CDR2 FQGNSA. The CDR3 consists of 15 residues. After removal of 5 bases from V and 5 bases from J, the junction contained 5 bases not matched to a gene. The CDR3 DNA reads as TGTGCCAGCAGCAGACTAGCGGGGGGTATGGAGACCCAGTACTTC. Amino acids: CASSRLAGGMETQYF.

This clonotype was seen a few times. The rearrangement uses TRBV4-1 and TRBJ2-1, with 11 bases that match TRBD2. This CDR3 is 16 amino acids long. Looked up from germline, CDR1 is MGHRA and CDR2 is YSYEKL. The V segment lost 1 base and the J segment 7 bases; nucleotides outside the gene matches: 6. In DNA form, the CDR3 reads TGCGCCAGCAGCCAAGCTGTAGCGGGGGGGACGAATGAGCAGTTCTTC. Its translation is CASSQAVAGGTNEQFF.

This clonotype has just one count. V is TRBV27 and J is TRBJ1-1; 7 bases map to TRBD1. Trimming took 2 bases from V and 1 from J; bases not matched to a gene: 4. Per germline, CDR1 MNHEY and CDR2 SMNVEV (reference sequence). The CDR3 runs to 15 residues. CDR3 sequence: CASSLQGVGNTEAFF. The CDR3 DNA follows: TGTGCCAGCAGTTTACAGGGGGTGGGGAACACTGAAGCTTTCTTT.

This chain connects TRBV3-1 to TRBJ1-2, with 9 bases lining up with TRBD1. Germline-derived CDR1 and CDR2 are LGHDT and YNNKEL (reference sequence). The CDR3 is made up of 15 amino acids. V was pared by 1 base and J by 4 bases, with 4 bases of the junction left unmatched. The CDR3 sequence is CASSQGDRVTYGYTF. The CDR3 bases are TGTGCCAGCAGCCAAGGGGACAGGGTTACCTATGGCTACACCTTC.

The chain uses TRBV7-9 and TRBJ2-1, with 8 bases fitting TRBD2. Per germline, CDR1 SEHNR and CDR2 FQNEAQ (reference sequence). The CDR3 extends over 16 amino acids. The V and J ends lost 2 bases and 7 bases, in that order; junction bases with no gene match: 10. The CDR3 DNA is TGTGCCAGCAGCTTACCCTTAGCGGGGTCGGGGAATGAGCAGTTCTTC. This translates into CASSLPLAGSGNEQFF.

The rearrangement uses TRBV29-1 and TRBJ2-1; TRBD1 matches 7 bases. Unmatched junction bases numbered 10, after V lost 7 bases and J lost 4 bases. This CDR3 region has 14 residues. In germline, CDR1 is SQVTM, CDR2 ANQGSEA. CDR3 residues: CSAFPGQTYNEQFF. The CDR3 coding sequence is TGCAGCGCTTTCCCGGGACAGACTTACAATGAGCAGTTCTTC.

The rearrangement uses TRBV4-1 and TRBJ2-2, with D unresolved. Germline V lookup: CDR1 MGHRA, CDR2 YSYEKL. Trimming removed 6 bases at V and 8 bases at J, with 19 bases between. There are 15 residues in the CDR3. The CDR3 loop reads CASSVVGEPEGELFF. The CDR3 DNA reads TGCGCCAGCAGTGTGGTGGGCGAGCCAGAAGGGGAGCTGTTTTTT.

As to this clonotype: At one of its ends the junction is not consistent with the germline gene, which may arise from a read error. This chain connects TRBV9 to TRBJ2-5; D may be TRBD1 (5 bases). The germline gives CDR1 SGDLS, CDR2 YYNGEE. The CDR3 has 18 amino acids. The CDR3 spells CARSVRAGGRVIAETQYF. As DNA, the CDR3 is TGTGCCCGCAGCGTTCGGGCCGGCGGCAGGGTAATCGCAGAGACCCAGTACTTC. Combining the CDR3 with reference TRBV9 and TRBJ2-5 gives the whole variable domain DSGVTQTPKHLITATGQRVTLRCSPRSGDLSVYWYQQSLDQGLQFLIQYYNGEERAKGNILERFSAQQFPDLHSELNLSSLELGDSALYFCARSVRAGGRVIAETQYFGPGTRLLVL.

A note on this clonotype: At one of its ends the junction is not consistent with the germline gene, which may arise from a read error. This chain joins TRBV7-8 and TRBJ1-2; D gene unclear. The CDR3 totals 14 residues. Looked up from germline, CDR1 is SGHVS and CDR2 is FQNEAQ. The DNA for the CDR3 is TGTGCCAGCAGCCTAGCGAAGGTCGACTATGGCTACACCTTC. It yields the protein CASSLAKVDYGYTF.

J is TRBJ1-1 and V is TRBV15; the match to TRBD1 covers 7 bases. Germline lookup yields CDR1 LNHNV and CDR2 YYDKDF (reference sequence). The V gene end was trimmed by 5 bases and the J gene end by 5 bases; junction bases not matched to a gene: 11. CDR3 length equals 15 residues. This CDR3 is CATSPSWTGRTEAFF. CDR3 nucleotides: TGTGCCACCAGCCCATCCTGGACAGGCCGGACTGAAGCTTTCTTT.

This clonotype has only a few counts. The rearrangement uses TRBV20-1 and TRBJ1-1; a weak D match, TRBD1 (6 bases). Germline V gene data show CDR1 as DFQATT and CDR2 as SNEGSKA (reference sequence). V dropped 7 bases and J dropped 9 bases, with 15 bases sitting between them. The CDR3 covers 11 residues. In DNA form, the CDR3 reads TGCAGTGACACAATAGGACAGAAAGCTTTCTTT. Its protein product is CSDTIGQKAFF.

This chain connects TRBV12-3 or TRBV12-4 to TRBJ2-1, with D perhaps being TRBD1 or TRBD2 (6 bases each). The CDR3 runs to 15 residues. V dropped 3 bases and J dropped 5 bases, with 14 bases sitting between them. CDR3: CASSFMTGAHNEQFF. The CDR3 nucleotides read TGTGCCAGCAGTTTCATGACGGGGGCCCACAATGAGCAGTTCTTC.

This chain joins TRBV20-1 and TRBJ2-7; no clear D gene. TRBJ2-5 matches the DNA end more closely, so the J call is doubtful. This CDR3 contains 12 residues. Germline CDR1 and CDR2: DFQATT and SNEGSKA (reference sequence). Written as DNA, the CDR3 is TGCAGTGCTAGGAAGGGTGTCGAGACCCAGTACTTC. Its protein is CSARKGVETQYF.

The chain is built from TRBV9 and TRBJ2-5; 8 positions match TRBD2. The last part of the DNA fits TRBJ2-7 better; the J call may be wrong. This CDR3 is 15 amino acids long. Germline V lookup: CDR1 SGDLS, CDR2 YYNGEE. CDR3 protein: CASSVSGTSAVEQYF. The CDR3 DNA is TGTGCCAGCAGCGTAAGCGGGACTAGTGCCGTCGAGCAGTACTTC.

The rearrangement uses TRBV7-9 and TRBJ1-2, with 7 nucleotides matching TRBD1. Germline V lookup: CDR1 SEHNR, CDR2 FQNEAQ (reference sequence). With V trimmed by 8 bases and J by 7 bases, 13 bases remained unmatched. There are 14 residues in the CDR3. Written as DNA, the CDR3 is TGTGCCAGCCACACCGGGAGGGGGCTATCTGGCTACACCTTC. This translates into CASHTGRGLSGYTF.

The rearrangement joins TRBV6-2 or TRBV6-3 to TRBJ2-1, with TRBD1 matching 8 bases. The germline V gene encodes CDR1 MNHEY and CDR2 SVGEGT. The trim removed 1 base at V and 9 bases at J, leaving 8 bases unmatched. The CDR3 has 15 residues. This CDR3 is CASSYLGQVAGEQFF. CDR3 nucleotides: TGTGCCAGCAGTTACTTGGGACAGGTAGCTGGTGAGCAGTTCTTC.

This clonotype was detected only a few times. This chain connects TRBV20-1 to TRBJ2-3, with TRBD2 matching 10 bases. The V segment lost 5 bases and the J segment 6 bases; nucleotides outside the gene matches: 8. This CDR3 spans 14 amino acids. CDR1 and CDR2 from the germline V gene are DFQATT and SNEGSKA (reference sequence). The CDR3 region has the DNA TGCAGTGCTCAAGTTCCGGGACTAGCGGATACGCAGTATTTT. This translates into CSAQVPGLADTQYF.

This chain uses TRBV4-2 with TRBJ2-1, with D tentatively TRBD2 (6 bases). The V gene lost 9 bases and the J gene lost 8 bases, with 14 bases spanning the gap. Germline V lookup: CDR1 LGHNA, CDR2 YNFKEQ. This CDR3 region has 12 residues. The CDR3 spells CASTGTRDEQFF. The CDR3, as DNA: TGTGCCAGTACCGGGACTCGGGATGAGCAGTTCTTC.

This sequence joins TRBV28 and TRBJ2-5; 7 bases map to TRBD2. The V gene's germline CDR1 is MDHEN and CDR2 SYDVKM. V lost 11 bases, J lost 1 base, and 7 bases stayed unmatched. This CDR3 has 13 residues. This chain's CDR3 is CAGFGTIQETQYF. CDR3 DNA sequence: TGTGCCGGCTTTGGGACTATCCAAGAGACCCAGTACTTC.

V usage is TRBV6-2 or TRBV6-3 and J usage is TRBJ2-1, with 8 bases lining up with TRBD2. The CDR3 extends over 15 amino acids. Trimming took 4 bases from V and 4 from J; bases not matched to a gene: 6. Germline V gene sequence: CDR1 MNHEY, CDR2 SVGEGT. The CDR3 nucleotides are TGTGCCAGCAGTTCCATAGCGGGAACGTACAATGAGCAGTTCTTC. Translating it yields CASSSIAGTYNEQFF.

This clonotype was counted a few times. The chain links TRBV20-1 to TRBJ2-1; D ambiguous. The CDR3 extends over 15 amino acids. V dropped 1 base and J dropped 0 bases, with 10 bases sitting between them. CDR1 is DFQATT and CDR2 is SNEGSKA in the germline V gene (reference sequence). The CDR3 DNA reads TGCAGTGCTAGAGTTGACCCGAGCTCCTACAATGAGCAGTTCTTC. Translated: CSARVDPSSYNEQFF.

The sample holds one count of this clonotype. The chain recombines TRBV10-3 with TRBJ2-7; D not certain. The DNA end lines up better with TRBJ2-5; the J call may be wrong. Germline CDR1 reads ENHRY; CDR2 reads SYGVKD. The CDR3 is made up of 14 amino acids. For the CDR3, the DNA is TGTGCCATCAGTGGGGCAGGCGTTACGGAGACCCAGTACTTC. It specifies CAISGAGVTETQYF.

This clonotype showed up just a few times. This chain connects TRBV7-9 to TRBJ1-1, with 8 bases identical to TRBD1. Germline values: CDR1 SEHNR, CDR2 FQNEAQ (reference sequence). CDR3 length: 11 amino acids. The CDR3: CGTGGNTEAFF. The CDR3 region has the DNA TGTGGTACAGGGGGGAACACTGAAGCTTTCTTT.

The V gene is TRBV7-2, the J gene TRBJ2-2; TRBD1 aligns across 9 bases. The CDR3 runs to 15 residues. After removal of 6 bases from V and 3 bases from J, the junction contained 5 bases not matched to a gene. Germline values: CDR1 SGHTA, CDR2 FQGNSA. CDR3 coding DNA: TGTGCCAGCAGATACAGGGGGCGAGACACCGGGGAGCTGTTTTTT. Residues: CASRYRGRDTGELFF.

V is TRBV10-3 and J is TRBJ1-1; tentatively, D is TRBD1 (6 bases). This CDR3 region has 15 residues. Trimming removed 3 bases at V and 3 bases at J, with 14 bases between. Germline V lookup: CDR1 ENHRY, CDR2 SYGVKD. The CDR3 spells CAISDVGGRDTEAFF. The CDR3 DNA is TGTGCCATCAGTGATGTAGGGGGAAGGGACACTGAAGCTTTCTTT.

This chain uses TRBV12-3 or TRBV12-4 with TRBJ2-7; TRBD1 is a possible D gene (6 bases). This CDR3 region has 15 residues. V was shortened by 6 bases and J by 7 bases, with 22 bases between the two germline ends. In DNA, the CDR3 is TGTGCCAGCAGCTCTGTTTCAGGGGCCTACAATGAGCAGTACTTC. Translation gives CASSSVSGAYNEQYF.

V and J are TRBV5-1 and TRBJ2-5; D is unclear. CDR3 length equals 15 residues. V lost 0 bases and J 3 bases, leaving 12 bases between the germline ends. Germline V gene lookup returns CDR1 SGHRS and CDR2 YFSETQ. CDR3 in DNA: TGCGCCAGCAGCTTGGCCTCCAGATTCGAAGAGACCCAGTACTTC. Protein sequence: CASSLASRFEETQYF.

This clonotype was seen just once. The chain links TRBV25-1 to TRBJ2-3; D possibly matches TRBD1 or TRBD2 (6 bases each). The CDR3 length is 14 residues. Trimming stripped 6 bases from V and 6 bases from J, with 16 bases between. The germline gives CDR1 MGHDK, CDR2 SYGVNS. DNA of the CDR3: TGTGCCAGCAGCGACCCCGGGGGCCGCGATACGCAGTATTTT. This sequence encodes CASSDPGGRDTQYF. The full variable domain, rest sourced from reference TRBV25-1 and TRBJ2-3, is EADIYQTPRYLVIGTGKKITLECSQTMGHDKMYWYQQDPGMELHLIHYSYGVNSTEKGDLSSESTVSRIRTEHFPLTLESARPSHTSQYLCASSDPGGRDTQYFGPGTRLTVL.

This clonotype was seen only a few times. This rearrangement joins TRBV18 to TRBJ2-5; 8 bases are shared with TRBD2. The CDR3 covers 15 residues. From germline, CDR1 is KGHSH and CDR2 LQKENI. J gave up 5 bases and V 2 bases, and 7 bases lay outside the gene matches. This CDR3 is CASSPRRTSSETQYF. The CDR3 DNA follows: TGTGCCAGCTCACCAAGGAGGACTAGCTCGGAGACCCAGTACTTC.